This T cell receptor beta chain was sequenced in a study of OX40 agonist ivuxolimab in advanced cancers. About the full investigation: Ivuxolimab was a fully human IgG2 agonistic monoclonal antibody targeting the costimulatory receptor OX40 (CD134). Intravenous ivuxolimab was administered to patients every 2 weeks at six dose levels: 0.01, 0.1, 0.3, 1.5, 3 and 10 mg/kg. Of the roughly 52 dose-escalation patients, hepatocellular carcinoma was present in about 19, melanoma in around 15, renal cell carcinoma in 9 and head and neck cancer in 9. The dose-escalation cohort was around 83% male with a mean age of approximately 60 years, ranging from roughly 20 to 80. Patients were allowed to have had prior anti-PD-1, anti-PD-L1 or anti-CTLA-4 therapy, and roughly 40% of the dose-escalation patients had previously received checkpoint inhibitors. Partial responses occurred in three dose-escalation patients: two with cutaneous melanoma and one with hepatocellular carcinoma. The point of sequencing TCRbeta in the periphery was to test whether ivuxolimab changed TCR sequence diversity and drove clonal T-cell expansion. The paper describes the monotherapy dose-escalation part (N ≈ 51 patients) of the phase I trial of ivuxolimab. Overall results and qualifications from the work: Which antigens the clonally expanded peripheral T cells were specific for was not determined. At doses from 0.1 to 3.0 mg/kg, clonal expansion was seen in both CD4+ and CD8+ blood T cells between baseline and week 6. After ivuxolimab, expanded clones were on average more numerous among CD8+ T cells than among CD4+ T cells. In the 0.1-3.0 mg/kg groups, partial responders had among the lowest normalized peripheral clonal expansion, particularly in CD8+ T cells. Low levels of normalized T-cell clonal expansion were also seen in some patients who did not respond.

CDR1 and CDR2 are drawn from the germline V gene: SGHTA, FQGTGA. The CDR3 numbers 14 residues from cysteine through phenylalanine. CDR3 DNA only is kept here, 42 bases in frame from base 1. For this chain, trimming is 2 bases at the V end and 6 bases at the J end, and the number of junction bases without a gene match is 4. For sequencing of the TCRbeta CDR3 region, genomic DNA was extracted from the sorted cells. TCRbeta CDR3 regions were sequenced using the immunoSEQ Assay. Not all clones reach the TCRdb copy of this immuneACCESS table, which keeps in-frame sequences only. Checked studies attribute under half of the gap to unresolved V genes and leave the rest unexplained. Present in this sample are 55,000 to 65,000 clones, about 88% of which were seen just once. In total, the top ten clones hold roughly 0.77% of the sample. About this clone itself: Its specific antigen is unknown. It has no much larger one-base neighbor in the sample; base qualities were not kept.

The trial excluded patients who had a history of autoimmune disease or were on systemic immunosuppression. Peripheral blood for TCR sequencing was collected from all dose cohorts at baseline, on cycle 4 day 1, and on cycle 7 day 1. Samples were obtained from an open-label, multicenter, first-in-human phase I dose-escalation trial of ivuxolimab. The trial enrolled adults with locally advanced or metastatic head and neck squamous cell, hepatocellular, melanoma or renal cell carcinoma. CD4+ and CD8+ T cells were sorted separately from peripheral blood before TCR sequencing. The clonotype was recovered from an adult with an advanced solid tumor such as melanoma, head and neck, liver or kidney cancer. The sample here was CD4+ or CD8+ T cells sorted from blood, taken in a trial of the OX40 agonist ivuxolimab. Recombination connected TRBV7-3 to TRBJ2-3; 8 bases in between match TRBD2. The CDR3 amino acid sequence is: CASSLGLAGDTQYF. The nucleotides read TGTGCCAGCAGCTTAGGGCTAGCGGGTGATACGCAGTATTTT.